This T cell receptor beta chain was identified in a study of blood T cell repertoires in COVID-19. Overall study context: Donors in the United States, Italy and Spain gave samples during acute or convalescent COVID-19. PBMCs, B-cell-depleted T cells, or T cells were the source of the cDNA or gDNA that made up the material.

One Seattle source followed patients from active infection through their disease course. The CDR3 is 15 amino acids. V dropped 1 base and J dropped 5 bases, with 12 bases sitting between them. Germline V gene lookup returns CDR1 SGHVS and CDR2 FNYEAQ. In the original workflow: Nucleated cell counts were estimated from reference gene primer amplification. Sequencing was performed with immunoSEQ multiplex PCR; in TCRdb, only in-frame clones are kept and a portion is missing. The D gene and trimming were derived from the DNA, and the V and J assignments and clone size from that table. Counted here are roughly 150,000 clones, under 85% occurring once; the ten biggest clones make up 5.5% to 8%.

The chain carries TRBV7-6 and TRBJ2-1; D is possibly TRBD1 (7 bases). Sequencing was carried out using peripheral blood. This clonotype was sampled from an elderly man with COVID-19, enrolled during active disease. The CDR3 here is CASSLGQGGNNEQFF. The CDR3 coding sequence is TGTGCCAGCAGCTTAGGACAGGGAGGCAACAATGAGCAGTTCTTC.